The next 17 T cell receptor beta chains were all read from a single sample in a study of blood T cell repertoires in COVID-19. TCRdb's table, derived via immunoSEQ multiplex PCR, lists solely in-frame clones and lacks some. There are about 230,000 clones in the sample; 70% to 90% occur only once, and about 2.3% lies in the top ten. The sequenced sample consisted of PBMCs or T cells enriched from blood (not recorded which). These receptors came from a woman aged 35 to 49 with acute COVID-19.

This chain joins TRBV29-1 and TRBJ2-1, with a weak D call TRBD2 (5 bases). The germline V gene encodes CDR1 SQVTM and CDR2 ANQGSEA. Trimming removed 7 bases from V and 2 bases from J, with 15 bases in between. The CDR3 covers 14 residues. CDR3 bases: TGCAGCGCCGAAGAAGGAGGCACCTACAATGAGCAGTTCTTC. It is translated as CSAEEGGTYNEQFF.

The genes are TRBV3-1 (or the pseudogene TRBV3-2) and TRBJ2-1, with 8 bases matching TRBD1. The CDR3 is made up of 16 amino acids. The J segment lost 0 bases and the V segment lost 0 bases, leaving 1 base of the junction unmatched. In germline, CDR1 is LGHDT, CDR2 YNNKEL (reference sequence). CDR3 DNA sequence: TGTGCCAGCAGCCAAGAGGGGACAGGCTCCTACAATGAGCAGTTCTTC. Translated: CASSQEGTGSYNEQFF.

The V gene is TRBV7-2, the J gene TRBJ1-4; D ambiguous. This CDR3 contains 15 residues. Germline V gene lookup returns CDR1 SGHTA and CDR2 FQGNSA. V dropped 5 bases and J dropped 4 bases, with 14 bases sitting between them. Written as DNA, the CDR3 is TGTGCCAGCAGCCCACAACGGGGAGTTAATGAAAAACTGTTTTTT. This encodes CASSPQRGVNEKLFF.

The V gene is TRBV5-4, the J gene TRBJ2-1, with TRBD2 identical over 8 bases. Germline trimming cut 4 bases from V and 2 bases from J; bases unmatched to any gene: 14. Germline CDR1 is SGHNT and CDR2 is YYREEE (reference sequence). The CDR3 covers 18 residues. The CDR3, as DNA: TGTGCCAGCAGCCCGAGAGGGGAGCGGGGGAGTCCCTACAATGAGCAGTTCTTC. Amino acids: CASSPRGERGSPYNEQFF. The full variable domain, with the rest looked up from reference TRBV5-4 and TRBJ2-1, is ETGVTQSPTHLIKTRGQQVTLRCSSQSGHNTVSWYQQALGQGPQFIFQYYREEENGRGNFPPRFSGLQFPNYSSELNVNALELDDSALYLCASSPRGERGSPYNEQFFGPGTRLTVL.

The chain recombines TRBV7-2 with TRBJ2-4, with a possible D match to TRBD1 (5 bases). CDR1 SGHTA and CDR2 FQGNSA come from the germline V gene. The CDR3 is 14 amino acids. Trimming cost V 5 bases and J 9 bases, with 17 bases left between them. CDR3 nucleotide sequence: TGTGCCAGCAGCCTACGGAGAGACCAGGGCATTCAGTACTTC. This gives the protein CASSLRRDQGIQYF.

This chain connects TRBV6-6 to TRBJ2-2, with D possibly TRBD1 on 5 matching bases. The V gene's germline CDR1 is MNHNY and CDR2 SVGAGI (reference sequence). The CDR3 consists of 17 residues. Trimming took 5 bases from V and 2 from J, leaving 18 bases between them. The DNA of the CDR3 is TGTGCCAGCAGTCAAAGGGATCTCAGGGTCAACACCGGGGAGCTGTTTTTT. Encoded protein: CASSQRDLRVNTGELFF.

The CDR3 here is CASSLKSSTEAFF. The CDR3 DNA reads as TGTGCCAGCAGTTTAAAGTCCAGCACTGAAGCTTTCTTT. V usage is TRBV12-3 or TRBV12-4 and J usage is TRBJ1-1; the D is unclear. The CDR3 sequence is 13 residues long. V lost 2 bases, J lost 4 bases, and 8 bases lay in between.

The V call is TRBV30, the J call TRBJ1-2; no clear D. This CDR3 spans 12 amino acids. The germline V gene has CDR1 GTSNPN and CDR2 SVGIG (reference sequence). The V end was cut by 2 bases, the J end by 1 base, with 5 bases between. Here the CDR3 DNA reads TGTGCCTGGAGTTCCGTTAACTATGGCTACACCTTC. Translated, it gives CAWSSVNYGYTF.

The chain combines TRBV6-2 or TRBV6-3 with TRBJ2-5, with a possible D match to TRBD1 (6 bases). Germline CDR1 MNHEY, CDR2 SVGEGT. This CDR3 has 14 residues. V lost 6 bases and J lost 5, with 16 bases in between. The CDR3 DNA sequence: TGTGCCAGCAGCCACTCGTGGGGGCTGGAGACCCAGTACTTC. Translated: CASSHSWGLETQYF.

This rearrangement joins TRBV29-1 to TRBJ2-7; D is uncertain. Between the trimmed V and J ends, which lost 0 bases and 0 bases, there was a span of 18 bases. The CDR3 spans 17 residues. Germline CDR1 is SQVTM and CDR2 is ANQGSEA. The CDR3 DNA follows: TGCAGCGTTGAAGATGAGGTCGAGTTGTCAAGCTCCTACGAGCAGTACTTC. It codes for CSVEDEVELSSSYEQYF.

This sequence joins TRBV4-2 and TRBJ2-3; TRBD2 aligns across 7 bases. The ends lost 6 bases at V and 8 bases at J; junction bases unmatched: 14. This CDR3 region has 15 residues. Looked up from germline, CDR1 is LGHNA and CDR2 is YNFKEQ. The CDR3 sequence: CASRLSGEHRGTQYF. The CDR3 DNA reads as TGTGCCAGCAGGTTGAGCGGGGAACATCGGGGTACGCAGTATTTT.

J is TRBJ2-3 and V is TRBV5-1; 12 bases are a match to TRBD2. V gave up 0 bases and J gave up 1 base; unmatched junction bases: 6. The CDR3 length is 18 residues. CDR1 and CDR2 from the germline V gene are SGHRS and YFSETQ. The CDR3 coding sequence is TGCGCCAGCAGCTTGGAACTAGCGGGGGGAATCGGCACAGATACGCAGTATTTT. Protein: CASSLELAGGIGTDTQYF.

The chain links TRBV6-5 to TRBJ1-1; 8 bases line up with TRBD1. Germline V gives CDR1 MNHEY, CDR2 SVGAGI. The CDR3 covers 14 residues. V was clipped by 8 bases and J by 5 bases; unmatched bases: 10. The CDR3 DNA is TGTGCCAGCGGCCATGGACAGGGCGGAACTGAAGCTTTCTTT. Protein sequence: CASGHGQGGTEAFF.

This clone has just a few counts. In DNA form, the CDR3 reads TGTGCCAGCAGTTATATAGCGGGAGGGAAACTAGCCAAAAACATTCAGTACTTC. It yields the protein CASSYIAGGKLAKNIQYF. The V gene is TRBV6-2 or TRBV6-3, the J gene TRBJ2-4; 11 positions agree with TRBD2. CDR1 and CDR2 (germline): MNHEY, SVGEGT. The CDR3 runs to 18 residues. V lost 3 bases, J lost 0 bases, and 7 bases stayed unmatched.

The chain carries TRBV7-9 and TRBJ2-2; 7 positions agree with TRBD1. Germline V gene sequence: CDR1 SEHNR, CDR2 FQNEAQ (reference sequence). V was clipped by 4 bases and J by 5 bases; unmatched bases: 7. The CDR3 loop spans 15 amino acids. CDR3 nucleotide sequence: TGTGCCAGCAGCTCCTCGACAGGGTATACCGGGGAGCTGTTTTTT. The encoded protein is CASSSSTGYTGELFF.

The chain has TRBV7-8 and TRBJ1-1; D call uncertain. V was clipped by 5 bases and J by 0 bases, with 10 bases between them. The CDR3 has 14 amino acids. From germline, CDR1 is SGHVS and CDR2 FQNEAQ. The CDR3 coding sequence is TGTGCCAGCAGCCCTACAGAATTGAACACTGAAGCTTTCTTT. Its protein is CASSPTELNTEAFF.

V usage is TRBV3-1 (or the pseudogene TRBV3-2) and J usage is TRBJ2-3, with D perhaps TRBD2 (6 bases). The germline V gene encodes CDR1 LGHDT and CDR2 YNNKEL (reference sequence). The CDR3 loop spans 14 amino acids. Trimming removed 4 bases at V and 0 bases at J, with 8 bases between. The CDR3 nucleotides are TGTGCCAGCAGCCTTGGGGGGAGCACAGATACGCAGTATTTT. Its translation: CASSLGGSTDTQYF.